These T cell receptor beta chains were read from a single sample in a study of vaccination and CD4 T cells after COVID-19. TCRdb redid the calling of the PCR reads with MiXCR, one entry per CDR3 protein. The sample records some 20,000 distinct CDR3 sequences, under 55% being singletons. Their antigens remain unidentified. The sequencing here drew on CD4+ T cells from blood, cultured in vitro, taken before SARS-CoV-2 vaccination. The origin of the receptors is a human donor who received a COVID-19 vaccine. The CDR3 runs from the conserved cysteine through the conserved F or W. The order of the fields is clone size, J gene, V gene, D gene, CDR3 DNA, CDR3 protein. A D gene is named only where the DNA matches it firmly. Size is stated for part of the rows, as once, few or many counts, or as a class when the clone is expanded.

-	TRBJ1-1	TRBV7-2	-	TGTGCCAGCAGCTTAGGGTGGGGGTACACTGAAGCTTTCTTT	CASSLGWGYTEAFF
-	TRBJ2-1	TRBV29-1	-	TGCAGCGTTGAAGGCTCGGGGCTCCCGGGAAATGAGCAGTTCTTC	CSVEGSGLPGNEQFF
-	TRBJ1-2	TRBV7-9	-	TGTGCCAGCAGCACCCGGGGGGGGGCGACAGACTATGGCTACACCTTC	CASSTRGGATDYGYTF
-	TRBJ1-5	TRBV9	-	TGTGCCAGCAAACCAAAGGGACTTTATGGCAATCAGCCCCAGCATTTT	CASKPKGLYGNQPQHF
-	TRBJ2-7	TRBV3-1	TRBD1	TGTGCCAGCAGCCGGCCGGGACAGGGTTACGAGCAGTACTTC	CASSRPGQGYEQYF
-	TRBJ2-2	TRBV7-6	TRBD1	TGTGCCAGCAGCCCTTGGCAGGGGGCAAACGAGGAGCTGTTTTTT	CASSPWQGANEELFF
-	TRBJ1-3	TRBV30	TRBD1	TGTGCCTGGGACACCACAGGGGCTGGAAACACCATATATTTT	CAWDTTGAGNTIYF
few	TRBJ2-1	TRBV6-1	-	TGTGCCAGCAAAGTCCATCAGGCAGGGTTGGGCAATGAGCAGTTCTTC	CASKVHQAGLGNEQFF
-	TRBJ1-6	TRBV10-1	-	TGCGCCAGCAGTCAACTTCCCTATAATTCACCCCTCCACTTT	CASSQLPYNSPLHF
-	TRBJ1-2	TRBV7-9	-	TGTGCCAGCAGCTTAGCAGGCTCCGGCTACACCTTC	CASSLAGSGYTF
few	TRBJ2-3	TRBV12-3/TRBV12-4	-	TGTGCCAGCAAATCCGCTGCAGATACGCAGTATTTT	CASKSAADTQYF
-	TRBJ1-6	TRBV30	-	TGTGCCTGGAGTAGACGTAAAAGCTCCTATAATTCACCCCTCCACTTT	CAWSRRKSSYNSPLHF
-	TRBJ1-2	TRBV10-3	TRBD1	TGTGCCATCAGGGGACAGGGTCTGGGCTCCTTCTATGGCTACACCTTC	CAIRGQGLGSFYGYTF
-	TRBJ2-7	TRBV20-1	-	TGCAGTGCTAGAGATTTTGAGGGCTCGAACGAGCAGTACTTC	CSARDFEGSNEQYF
-	TRBJ2-7	TRBV30	-	TGTGCCTGGAGTGTGTCGGGTTTCAACGAGCAGTACTTC	CAWSVSGFNEQYF
-	TRBJ2-1	TRBV20-1	TRBD2	TGCAGTGCTGGACTAGCGGGGGGGCTTGTTGAGCAGTTCTTC	CSAGLAGGLVEQFF
few	TRBJ2-2	TRBV23-1	TRBD1	TGCGCCAGCACCCGGGGGACAGGTCACACCGGGGAGCTGTTTTTT	CASTRGTGHTGELFF
-	TRBJ2-5	TRBV30	-	TGTGCCTGGGCATCAGGGGTGACCACGGAGACCCAGTACTTC	CAWASGVTTETQYF
-	TRBJ1-2	TRBV2	-	TGTGCCAGCAGTGACCTCCCAACTACAGCGAGCTACACCTTC	CASSDLPTTASYTF
few	TRBJ2-7	TRBV6-1	-	TGTGCCAGCAGCCCCGACGGAGGCAGGGCCTACGAGCAGTACTTC	CASSPDGGRAYEQYF
-	TRBJ1-3	TRBV6-1	-	TGTGCCAGCAGTGACAGGGGAAACACCATATATTTT	CASSDRGNTIYF
few	TRBJ2-3	TRBV25-1	-	TGTGCCAGCGCGAGGAGCACAGATACGCAGTATTTT	CASARSTDTQYF
few	TRBJ1-2	TRBV30	-	TGTGCCTGGAGTGTACACTACGAGGGCTACACCTTC	CAWSVHYEGYTF
-	TRBJ1-4	TRBV6-1	-	TGTGCCAGCATGAGGGCTTCCGAGAAACTGTTTTTT	CASMRASEKLFF
-	TRBJ2-3	TRBV7-8	TRBD2	TGTGCCAGCAGCCAGACTAGCGGGGGTACTCTTAGCACAGATACGCAGTATTTT	CASSQTSGGTLSTDTQYF
-	TRBJ2-3	TRBV7-9	-	TGTGCCAGCAGCTTTGGGACGCCCAAGGGAAATACGCAGTATTTT	CASSFGTPKGNTQYF
-	TRBJ1-1	TRBV29-1	TRBD1	TGCAGCGTTCAAGACGGGACAGCTGAAGCTTTCTTT	CSVQDGTAEAFF
-	TRBJ2-5	TRBV10-3	-	TGTGCCATCAGCGGAGGGCAGGGCCAAGAGACCCAGTACTTC	CAISGGQGQETQYF
-	TRBJ2-1	TRBV6-1	TRBD1	TGTGCCAGCAGCCCTGACAGGGTGGGCGAGTTCTTC	CASSPDRVGEFF
-	TRBJ2-7	TRBV10-1	-	TGCGCCAGCAGTAAAGATACCTCCTACGAGCAGTACTTC	CASSKDTSYEQYF
-	TRBJ2-7	TRBV12-3/TRBV12-4	-	TGTGCCAGCAGTCACGACAGATCCTGGGAGCAGTACTTC	CASSHDRSWEQYF
-	TRBJ2-3	TRBV7-9	-	TGTGCCAGCAGCCCGCGGTGGGTAAGCACAGATACGCAGTATTTT	CASSPRWVSTDTQYF
few	TRBJ2-2	TRBV30	TRBD2	TGTGCCTGGAGTGCGGGGGGGGCCACCGGGGAGCTGTTTTTT	CAWSAGGATGELFF
-	TRBJ1-3	TRBV4-2	-	TGTGCCAGCAGCCAAGGGTCTGGGGTTGGAAACACCATATATTTT	CASSQGSGVGNTIYF
-	TRBJ2-1	TRBV28	TRBD1	TGTGCCAGCACCGAGGACAGGGGATACAATGAGCAGTTCTTC	CASTEDRGYNEQFF
few	TRBJ1-2	TRBV5-4	TRBD1	TGTGCCAGCACTAGACAGGGTGAGATCTATGGCTACACCTTC	CASTRQGEIYGYTF
medium-sized	TRBJ2-3	TRBV2	-	TGTGCCAGCAGTGTACTAGTAACGCAGTATTTT	CASSVLVTQYF
few	TRBJ2-2	TRBV24-1	TRBD1	TGTGCCACCGCCGGACAGGGGACCGGGGAGCTGTTTTTT	CATAGQGTGELFF
few	TRBJ1-2	TRBV19	TRBD1	TGTGCCAGTAGTATGGGGACAGGGGGCGCGGAGGGCTACACCTTC	CASSMGTGGAEGYTF
few	TRBJ2-1	TRBV15	-	TGTGCCACCAGCAGAGATCTTTCCCCTACTATTGTCTATGAGCAGTTCTTC	CATSRDLSPTIVYEQFF
few	TRBJ2-5	TRBV20-1	-	TGCAGTGCTAGATCGCCGATACAAGAGACCCAGTACTTC	CSARSPIQETQYF
-	TRBJ2-3	TRBV18	-	TGTGCCAGCTCACCCGCAGGTGGGGCCGATACGCAGTATTTT	CASSPAGGADTQYF
-	TRBJ1-1	TRBV2	-	TGTGCCAGCAGGCCCCCAAGTGGGGGATTCGACACTGAAGCTTTCTTT	CASRPPSGGFDTEAFF
-	TRBJ1-1	TRBV4-1	-	TGCGCCAGCAGCCAAGGTAGAGACGGTCGGAACACTGAAGCTTTCTTT	CASSQGRDGRNTEAFF
once	TRBJ2-4	TRBV24-1	-	TGTGCCACCAGTGCGGGGGACGGCAAAAACATTCAGTACTTC	CATSAGDGKNIQYF
-	TRBJ1-1	TRBV20-1	-	TGCAGTGCCCTAAAGGGAAATGTGAACACTGAAGCTTTCTTT	CSALKGNVNTEAFF
-	TRBJ2-7	TRBV20-1	-	TGCAGTGCTAGAGGCCAACGACCCTACGAGCAGTACTTC	CSARGQRPYEQYF
-	TRBJ2-7	TRBV24-1	TRBD1	TGTGCCCCACACCCCCGACAGGGGTCCTACGAGCAGTACTTC	CAPHPRQGSYEQYF
-	TRBJ1-5	TRBV5-5	TRBD1	TGTGCCAGCAGCGGGACAGGGTTTAGCAATCAGCCCCAGCATTTT	CASSGTGFSNQPQHF
-	TRBJ2-7	TRBV5-1	-	TGCGCCAGCAGCTTGGCCACGGGGATAAACGAGCAGTACTTC	CASSLATGINEQYF
-	TRBJ1-4	TRBV7-2	-	TGTGCCAGCAGCTCCGCCCGAGGTGAAAAACTGTTTTTT	CASSSARGEKLFF
few	TRBJ2-2	TRBV19	TRBD2	TGTGCCAGTAGTCTGGGACTAGCGGGTAACACCGGGGAGCTGTTTTTT	CASSLGLAGNTGELFF